Following are 32 T cell receptor beta chains from one sample sequenced in a study of long-term antiretroviral therapy in people with HIV. Version v3.0 of the immunoSEQ assay was performed at survey level. Clones were sequenced by immunoSEQ multiplex PCR, and TCRdb holds only the in-frame ones, with some missing. The sample yields tens of thousands of clones, nearly 90% seen once. The source was unsorted PBMCs, collected 0.6 years after starting antiretroviral therapy. These receptor sequences come from a man aged 55 to 70 with HIV.

The V gene is TRBV5-1, the J gene TRBJ1-2, with D hard to call. Germline CDR1 SGHRS, CDR2 YFSETQ. Between the trimmed V and J ends, which lost 3 bases and 4 bases, there was a span of 13 bases. CDR3 length equals 14 residues. Here the CDR3 DNA reads TGCGCCAGCAGCTCGGGAGAGGGTACCTATGGCTACACCTTC. This encodes CASSSGEGTYGYTF.

The V call is TRBV5-1, the J call TRBJ2-1; 8 bases match TRBD1. The CDR3 has 15 residues. Germline V gene lookup returns CDR1 SGHRS and CDR2 YFSETQ. The trim removed 4 bases at V and 2 bases at J, leaving 5 bases unmatched. CDR3 sequence (DNA): TGCGCCAGCAGCGTAACACAGGGGGCCTACAATGAGCAGTTCTTC. As protein: CASSVTQGAYNEQFF.

The chain carries TRBV28 and TRBJ1-3; D is ambiguous. V was clipped by 2 bases and J by 1 base, with 9 bases between them. The CDR3 contains 15 residues. Germline V lookup: CDR1 MDHEN, CDR2 SYDVKM. CDR3 protein: CASSLPGGSGNTIYF. DNA of the CDR3: TGTGCCAGCAGTTTACCGGGAGGGTCTGGAAACACCATATATTTT.

This sequence joins TRBV2 and TRBJ2-7; D remains ambiguous. The CDR3 sequence is 18 residues long. Per germline, CDR1 SNHLY and CDR2 FYNNEI. Trimming left V 8 bases short and J 0 bases short, with 26 bases between. For the CDR3, the DNA is TGTGCCAGCGTCCTCGCCCTACCCGACCGGATAAGCTCCTACGAGCAGTACTTC. It encodes CASVLALPDRISSYEQYF.

This chain joins TRBV7-6 and TRBJ1-1; D not certain. Germline values: CDR1 SGHVS, CDR2 FNYEAQ. V was shortened by 2 bases and J by 1 base, with 5 bases between the two germline ends. The CDR3 is made up of 13 amino acids. CDR3 coding DNA: TGTGCCAGCAGCTTATCGGAGAACACTGAAGCTTTCTTT. This gives the protein CASSLSENTEAFF.

V gene TRBV6-6 combines with J gene TRBJ2-2, with unresolved D. V lost 5 bases and J 5 bases, leaving 6 bases between the germline ends. Germline V gene data show CDR1 as MNHNY and CDR2 as SVGAGI (reference sequence). This CDR3 has 12 residues. The CDR3 protein is CASSPITGELFF. The CDR3 DNA reads as TGTGCCAGCAGTCCCATTACCGGGGAGCTGTTTTTT.

This sequence joins TRBV7-2 and TRBJ2-2; D gene unclear. CDR3 length: 14 amino acids. Looked up from germline, CDR1 is SGHTA and CDR2 is FQGNSA. Trimming stripped 2 bases from V and 0 bases from J, with 4 bases between. The CDR3 sequence is CASSLWSNTGELFF. The CDR3 nucleotides are TGTGCCAGCAGCTTATGGTCGAACACCGGGGAGCTGTTTTTT.

The J gene is TRBJ1-2, the V gene TRBV20-1, with TRBD1 matching 7 bases. The CDR3 spans 11 residues. From germline, CDR1 is DFQATT and CDR2 SNEGSKA (reference sequence). V shed 8 bases, J shed 2 bases, and the junction held 2 bases outside the gene matches. CDR3 nucleotide sequence: TGCAGTTACAGGGGAAACTATGGCTACACCTTC. It is translated as CSYRGNYGYTF.

This chain uses TRBV6-6 with TRBJ2-7, with D possibly TRBD1 on 6 matching bases. Trimming shortened V by 0 bases and J by 0 bases, and 12 bases separated the two germline ends. This CDR3 has 16 residues. Germline loops: CDR1 MNHNY, CDR2 SVGAGI (reference sequence). CDR3 residues: CASSYSRDKLSYEQYF. CDR3 DNA sequence: TGTGCCAGCAGTTACTCGAGGGACAAACTCTCCTACGAGCAGTACTTC.

The chain employs TRBV29-1 and TRBJ1-2; D possibly corresponds to TRBD1 (5 bases). Trimming pared 7 bases from V and 1 base from J, leaving 10 bases between. The CDR3 has 12 amino acids. Germline CDR1 and CDR2: SQVTM and ANQGSEA. CDR3 DNA: TGCAGCGGAGGACAATTTAACTATGGCTACACCTTC. Translated, it gives CSGGQFNYGYTF.

The chain couples TRBV18 to TRBJ2-5, with D uncertain. CDR3 length equals 13 residues. Germline values: CDR1 KGHSH, CDR2 LQKENI. V was pared by 5 bases and J by 1 base, with 8 bases between. CDR3 DNA sequence: TGTGCCAGCTCAGTAAATCTCCAAGAGACCCAGTACTTC. It encodes CASSVNLQETQYF.

The rearrangement links TRBV5-1 to TRBJ2-5; possible D gene TRBD1, 5 bases. V lost 4 bases and J 10 bases, leaving 20 bases between the germline ends. Per the germline V gene, CDR1 is SGHRS and CDR2 is YFSETQ. This CDR3 has 14 amino acids. The CDR3 region is CASSGAVTGQGQYF. The DNA of the CDR3 is TGCGCCAGCAGCGGCGCAGTGACCGGGCAGGGCCAGTACTTC. The full variable domain, with the rest looked up from reference TRBV5-1 and TRBJ2-5, is KAGVTQTPRYLIKTRGQQVTLSCSPISGHRSVSWYQQTPGQGLQFLFEYFSETQRNKGNFPGRFSGRQFSNSRSEMNVSTLELGDSALYLCASSGAVTGQGQYFGPGTRLLVL.

The J gene is TRBJ1-5, the V gene TRBV2, with D possibly matching TRBD1 (5 bases). Trimming removed 7 bases at V and 9 bases at J, with 16 bases between. Germline V lookup: CDR1 SNHLY, CDR2 FYNNEI. The CDR3 consists of 13 residues. This CDR3 is CASTMTAFTPQHF. CDR3 nucleotides: TGTGCCAGCACGATGACAGCTTTTACGCCCCAGCATTTT.

The genes are TRBV10-3 and TRBJ1-4; D gene ambiguous. The CDR3 consists of 13 residues. V lost 11 bases and J lost 7, with 17 bases in between. The V gene's germline CDR1 is ENHRY and CDR2 SYGVKD. In DNA form, the CDR3 reads TGTGCCTCTACCAGAGCCCTTGGTGAAAAACTGTTTTTT. Translation: CASTRALGEKLFF.

This clone was found once. The chain links TRBV30 to TRBJ2-5; TRBD1 might be the D (5 bases). Trimming left V 7 bases short and J 6 bases short, with 21 bases between. Germline V CDR1 and CDR2: GTSNPN, SVGIG (reference sequence). CDR3 length: 14 residues. CDR3 in DNA: TGTGCCTCCAAACAGGTGGATCCCCTGAAGACCCAGTACTTC. Protein: CASKQVDPLKTQYF.

This chain links TRBV10-2 with TRBJ2-7, with 7 bases that match TRBD1. In germline, CDR1 is WSHSY, CDR2 SAAADI. V lost 4 bases, J lost 3 bases, and 6 bases stayed unmatched. CDR3 length equals 14 residues. CDR3 sequence (DNA): TGCGCCAGCAGTGCGACAGGGTATGACTACGAGCAGTACTTC. This codes for CASSATGYDYEQYF.

CDR3 protein: CASSLSSGSVGELFF. CDR3 bases: TGTGCCAGCAGCTTATCTAGCGGGAGTGTCGGGGAGCTGTTTTTT. The chain couples TRBV7-3 to TRBJ2-2; 10 bases line up with TRBD2. Per the germline V gene, CDR1 is SGHTA and CDR2 is FQGTGA. V shed 2 bases and J 7 bases; nucleotides not matched to a gene: 4. CDR3 length: 15 residues.

This sequence joins TRBV15 and TRBJ2-5; TRBD1 aligns across 8 bases. Trimming at V came to 0 bases and at J to 4 bases, leaving 7 bases not matched to a gene. The CDR3 is 16 residues long. Looked up from germline, CDR1 is LNHNV and CDR2 is YYDKDF (reference sequence). The CDR3 protein is CATSRDLQGAGETQYF. Here the CDR3 DNA reads TGTGCCACCAGCAGAGATCTTCAGGGGGCGGGAGAGACCCAGTACTTC.

This chain joins TRBV18 and TRBJ1-3; D remains unclear. With 1 base removed from V and 8 bases from J, the gap between germline ends came to 12 bases. CDR3 length equals 14 residues. CDR1 and CDR2 (germline): KGHSH, LQKENI. CDR3 sequence (DNA): TGTGCCAGCTCACCACTGGGTACCGGGGACACCATATATTTT. Residues: CASSPLGTGDTIYF.

The chain recombines TRBV5-4 with TRBJ1-1; D unclear. V dropped 5 bases and J dropped 1 base, with 12 bases sitting between them. This CDR3 region has 14 residues. The germline V gene has CDR1 SGHNT and CDR2 YYREEE (reference sequence). The CDR3 protein is CASRFRLANTEAFF. In nucleotides, the CDR3 is TGTGCCAGCAGGTTTCGACTGGCGAACACTGAAGCTTTCTTT.

The chain combines TRBV4-3 with TRBJ1-4; D ambiguous. The germline V and J ends were trimmed by 0 bases and 7 bases, with 15 bases remaining between them. CDR1 and CDR2 from the germline V gene are LGHNA and YSLEER. CDR3 length: 16 residues. CDR3 region: CASSQDRSHAGEKLFF. The CDR3 nucleotides are TGCGCCAGCAGCCAAGACAGGAGCCATGCGGGTGAAAAACTGTTTTTT.

CDR3 DNA: TGTGCCAGCAGCCAAGTTGCCGGGGAATTGGGTGAAAAACTGTTTTTT. Amino acids: CASSQVAGELGEKLFF. The rearrangement uses TRBV4-2 and TRBJ1-4, with D uncertain. CDR3 length: 16 residues. With 1 base removed from V and 7 bases from J, the gap between germline ends came to 16 bases. Per the germline V gene, CDR1 is LGHNA and CDR2 is YNFKEQ.

The CDR3 nucleotides are TGTGCCAGCAGCAAAGTGGGCGGCTATAGCAATCAGCCCCAGCATTTT. It is translated as CASSKVGGYSNQPQHF. The chain joins TRBV21-1 to TRBJ1-5. TRBV21-1 represents a pseudogene. CDR3 size: 16 residues.

This sequence joins TRBV27 and TRBJ1-6, with D possibly matching TRBD1 (6 bases). There are 16 residues in the CDR3. CDR1 MNHEY and CDR2 SMNVEV come from the germline V gene (reference sequence). Trimming took off 5 bases at V and 0 bases at J, with 11 bases between the two ends. CDR3: CASSRTVDSYNSPLHF. CDR3 nucleotides: TGTGCCAGCAGTAGGACAGTAGACTCCTATAATTCACCCCTCCACTTT.

The CDR3 coding sequence is TGCGCCAGCACCCGCACGGGCACCCACACTGAAGCTTTCTTT. Encoded protein: CASTRTGTHTEAFF. The V call is TRBV5-1, the J call TRBJ1-1; D not certain. CDR1 and CDR2 (germline): SGHRS, YFSETQ. The CDR3 runs 14 residues. Deletions cut 6 bases from V and 3 bases from J, with 15 bases between.

The chain has TRBV2 and TRBJ2-2; D is undetermined. Trimming removed 7 bases at V and 5 bases at J, with 11 bases between. Germline-derived CDR1 and CDR2 are SNHLY and FYNNEI. This CDR3 comprises 13 residues. In nucleotides, the CDR3 is TGTGCCAGCACAAGGCAAATTACCGGGGAGCTGTTTTTT. Translating it yields CASTRQITGELFF.

The chain recombines TRBV6-6 with TRBJ1-2; D is ambiguous. The CDR3 sequence is 14 residues long. Germline CDR1 MNHNY, CDR2 SVGAGI (reference sequence). Trimming cost V 0 bases and J 1 base, with 6 bases left between them. This CDR3 reads CASSYSRVNYGYTF. The CDR3, as DNA: TGTGCCAGCAGTTACTCGAGGGTTAACTATGGCTACACCTTC.

The V call is TRBV9, the J call TRBJ1-4; D gene unclear. The V gene lost 3 bases and the J gene lost 14 bases, with 20 bases spanning the gap. Germline V gene data show CDR1 as SGDLS and CDR2 as YYNGEE. The CDR3 is made up of 14 amino acids. The CDR3 here is CASSERVDPRGLFF. For the CDR3, the DNA is TGTGCCAGCAGCGAAAGGGTGGATCCGAGAGGTCTGTTTTTT.

CDR3 loop: CASSQDRASDTQYF. DNA for the CDR3: TGCGCCAGCAGCCAAGACCGAGCCTCAGATACGCAGTATTTT. This rearrangement joins TRBV4-3 to TRBJ2-3; D ambiguous. From germline, CDR1 is LGHNA and CDR2 YSLEER. The CDR3 runs 14 residues. V gave up 0 bases and J gave up 4 bases, with 8 bases separating them.

This chain connects TRBV7-2 to TRBJ1-2; 9 nucleotides agree with TRBD1. In germline, CDR1 is SGHTA, CDR2 FQGNSA. J was trimmed by 2 bases and V by 5 bases; bases with no gene match: 3. The CDR3 extends over 14 amino acids. Here the CDR3 DNA reads TGTGCCAGCAGCATCGGACAGGGGAACTATGGCTACACCTTC. It encodes CASSIGQGNYGYTF.

V usage is TRBV9 and J usage is TRBJ2-1; TRBD1 matches 7 bases. The CDR3 spans 15 residues. The V gene end was trimmed by 4 bases and the J gene end by 1 base; junction bases not matched to a gene: 5. CDR1 is SGDLS and CDR2 is YYNGEE in the germline V gene. The CDR3 reads CASSPGDSSYNEQFF. In DNA, the CDR3 is TGTGCCAGCAGCCCAGGGGACAGTTCCTACAATGAGCAGTTCTTC.

The chain is built from TRBV5-1 and TRBJ2-5; D possibly corresponds to TRBD1 (6 bases). The CDR3 sequence is 15 residues long. The germline V gene encodes CDR1 SGHRS and CDR2 YFSETQ. The germline V and J ends were trimmed by 0 bases and 0 bases, with 9 bases remaining between them. CDR3 nucleotide sequence: TGCGCCAGCAGCTTGGGGACAGCGTACCAAGAGACCCAGTACTTC. Its protein is CASSLGTAYQETQYF.